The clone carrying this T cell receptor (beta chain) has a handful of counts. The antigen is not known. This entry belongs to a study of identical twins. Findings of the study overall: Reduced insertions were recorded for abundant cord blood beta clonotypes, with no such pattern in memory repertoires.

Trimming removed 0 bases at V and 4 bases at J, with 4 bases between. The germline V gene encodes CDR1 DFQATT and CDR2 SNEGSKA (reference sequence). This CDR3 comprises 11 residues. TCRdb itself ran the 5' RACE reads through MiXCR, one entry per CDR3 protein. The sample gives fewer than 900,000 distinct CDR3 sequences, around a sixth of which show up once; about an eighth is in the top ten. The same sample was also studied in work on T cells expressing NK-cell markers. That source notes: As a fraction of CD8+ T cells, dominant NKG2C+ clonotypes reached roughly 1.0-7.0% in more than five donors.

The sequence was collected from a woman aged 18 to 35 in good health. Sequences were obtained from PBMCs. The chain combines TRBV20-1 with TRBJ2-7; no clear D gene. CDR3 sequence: CSARDEYEQYF. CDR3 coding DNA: TGCAGTGCTAGAGATGAGTACGAGCAGTACTTC.